This entry features one TCR beta chain sequence. Its antigen is currently unknown. The rectum was sampled with one to two pinch biopsies at colonoscopy. Ulcerative colitis patients received no immunosuppressive medication before the diagnostic colonoscopy. This sample is part of a study of pediatric ulcerative colitis. The assay was run at survey level. Sequenced by immunoSEQ multiplex PCR; TCRdb stores in-frame clones only, minus some. The top ten clones hold less than 10% of a sample with tens of thousands of clones, 65% to 85% of them seen once. Study conclusions and caveats: Rectal repertoires separated controls, mild-moderate and acute severe colitis. Compared with controls, ulcerative colitis showed greater blood-rectum clone sharing.

The length of the CDR3 is 15 residues. The germline CDR1 and CDR2 sequences are SGHAT and FQNNGV. Between the trimmed V and J ends, which lost 3 bases and 5 bases, there was a span of 15 bases. The sample comprised gut tissue. The TCR sequence derives from a boy younger than 18 with severe ulcerative colitis. V usage is TRBV11-2 and J usage is TRBJ2-3, with TRBD2 as a possible D gene (6 bases). CDR3 coding DNA: TGTGCCAGCAGCTTTGGGGGGACCGGGGGAGATACGCAGTATTTT. Protein sequence: CASSFGGTGGDTQYF.